The sequence of this T cell receptor beta chain was determined in a study of OX40 agonist ivuxolimab in advanced cancers. Notes on the study in general: CD8+ T cells (on average) carried more expanded clones than CD4+ T cells.

On this clone itself: Antigen unknown.

Clones were sequenced by immunoSEQ multiplex PCR, and TCRdb holds only the in-frame ones, with some missing. The profile shows over 25,000 clones, approximately 84% of them singletons. V lost 2 bases and J 10 bases, leaving 12 bases between the germline ends. This CDR3 is 13 amino acids long. Germline-derived CDR1 and CDR2 are GTSNPN and SVGIG (reference sequence). Sample: CD4+ or CD8+ T cells sorted from blood, taken in a trial of the OX40 agonist ivuxolimab. The sequence derives from an adult with an advanced solid tumor such as melanoma, head and neck, liver or kidney cancer. This chain uses TRBV30 with TRBJ1-6; tentatively, D is TRBD1 (5 bases). The CDR3 DNA sequence: TGTGCCTGGAGTTTGGGGGGAGAATCACCCCTCCACTTT. Residues: CAWSLGGESPLHF.